The T cell receptor (beta chain) described here comes from a study of T cell clones after liver transplantation. Trimming left V 5 bases short and J 0 bases short, with 18 bases between. The germline gives CDR1 SGHRS, CDR2 YFSETQ. CDR3 size: 16 residues. Profiling relied on immunoSEQ multiplex PCR, and the TCRdb table lists in-frame clones only, not all of them. This sample has around 97,000 clones, with about 86% found just once. The receptor comes from a human patient who received a liver transplant. The T cells may partly be graft donor cells. The sample consisted of CD4+ T cells from blood, taken approximately 45 months after liver transplant. V is TRBV5-1 and J is TRBJ2-7; a weak D match, TRBD2 (5 bases). In nucleotides, the CDR3 is TGCGCCAGCAGTATAGAACGGACTCGGAACTCCTACGAGCAGTACTTC. Protein sequence: CASSIERTRNSYEQYF.